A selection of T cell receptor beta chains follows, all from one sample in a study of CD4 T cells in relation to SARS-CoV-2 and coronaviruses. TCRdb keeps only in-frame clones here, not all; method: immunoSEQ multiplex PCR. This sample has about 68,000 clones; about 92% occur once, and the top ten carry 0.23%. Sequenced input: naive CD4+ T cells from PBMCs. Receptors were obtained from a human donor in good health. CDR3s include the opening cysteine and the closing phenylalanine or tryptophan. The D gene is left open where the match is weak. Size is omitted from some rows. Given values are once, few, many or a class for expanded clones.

CDR3: CASSQDPGQGDLSTNEKLFF; DNA: TGTGCCAGCAGCCAAGACCCGGGACAGGGTGACCTGTCAACTAATGAAAAACTGTTTTTT; size: -; V: TRBV3-1/TRBV3-2; D: TRBD1; J: TRBJ1-4; length: 20
CDR3: CASSEDSYYGYTF; DNA: TGCGCCAGCAGCGAGGACAGTTACTATGGCTACACCTTC; size: -; V: TRBV5-1; D: -; J: TRBJ1-2; length: 13
CDR3: CASSLARGSITSDTQYF; DNA: TGTGCCAGCAGCTTAGCGCGGGGGTCGATAACCTCAGATACGCAGTATTTT; size: -; V: TRBV7-2; D: TRBD2; J: TRBJ2-3; length: 17
CDR3: CASSLVAGRTGELFF; DNA: TGCGCCAGCAGCTTAGTAGCGGGGAGGACCGGGGAGCTGTTTTTT; size: -; V: TRBV5-1; D: TRBD2; J: TRBJ2-2; length: 15
CDR3: CASSYSRGTGELFF; DNA: TGTGCCAGCAGTTACTCGAGGGGAACCGGGGAGCTGTTTTTT; size: -; V: TRBV6-5; D: -; J: TRBJ2-2; length: 14
CDR3: CASSNYGLAGGSAYNEQFF; DNA: TGTGCCAGCAGCAACTATGGACTAGCGGGAGGGTCTGCCTACAATGAGCAGTTCTTC; size: -; V: TRBV27; D: TRBD2; J: TRBJ2-1; length: 19
CDR3: CASRGAGTGLAEQYF; DNA: TGTGCCAGCAGGGGGGCGGGGACAGGGTTGGCCGAGCAGTACTTC; size: -; V: TRBV6-5; D: TRBD1; J: TRBJ2-7; length: 15
CDR3: CASGDPNTDTQYF; DNA: TGTGCCAGCGGGGATCCTAACACAGATACGCAGTATTTT; size: -; V: TRBV9; D: -; J: TRBJ2-3; length: 13
CDR3: CASSEFYGLGNEQYF; DNA: TGTGCCAGCAGTGAATTTTACGGACTCGGGAACGAGCAGTACTTC; size: -; V: TRBV25-1; D: -; J: TRBJ2-7; length: 15
CDR3: CASSYGTGLAGGSYNEQFF; DNA: TGTGCCAGCAGTTACGGGACGGGACTAGCGGGGGGCTCTTACAATGAGCAGTTCTTC; size: -; V: TRBV6-2/TRBV6-3; D: TRBD2; J: TRBJ2-1; length: 19
CDR3: CASRHSLAGRDQPQHF; DNA: TGTGCCAGCAGACATTCTCTGGCAGGAAGGGATCAGCCCCAGCATTTT; size: -; V: TRBV28; D: -; J: TRBJ1-5; length: 16
CDR3: CASRLAANTGELFF; DNA: TGTGCCAGCAGGCTAGCCGCGAACACCGGGGAGCTGTTTTTT; size: -; V: TRBV9; D: -; J: TRBJ2-2; length: 14
CDR3: CASSLDVNQPQHF; DNA: TGCGCCAGCAGCTTGGACGTTAATCAGCCCCAGCATTTT; size: -; V: TRBV5-1; D: -; J: TRBJ1-5; length: 13
CDR3: CASSLEGPPNTEAFF; DNA: TGCGCCAGCAGCTTGGAGGGACCCCCTAACACTGAAGCTTTCTTT; size: -; V: TRBV5-1; D: -; J: TRBJ1-1; length: 15
CDR3: CATSDRTGNTGELFF; DNA: TGTGCCACCAGTGATCGGACAGGGAACACCGGGGAGCTGTTTTTT; size: -; V: TRBV24-1; D: TRBD1; J: TRBJ2-2; length: 15
CDR3: CASSVNQGWNTEAFF; DNA: TGTGCCAGCAGCGTAAACCAGGGGTGGAACACTGAAGCTTTCTTT; size: -; V: TRBV7-8; D: -; J: TRBJ1-1; length: 15
CDR3: CASSATGATDEKLFF; DNA: TGTGCCAGCAGCGCGACAGGGGCAACGGATGAAAAACTGTTTTTT; size: -; V: TRBV5-6; D: TRBD1; J: TRBJ1-4; length: 15
CDR3: CASSRGQQGTQYF; DNA: TGTGCCAGCAGTCGGGGCCAACAAGGGACCCAGTACTTC; size: -; V: TRBV9; D: -; J: TRBJ2-5; length: 13
CDR3: CASSMGLAVTDTQYF; DNA: TGTGCCAGCAGCATGGGACTAGCGGTCACAGATACGCAGTATTTT; size: -; V: TRBV5-6; D: TRBD2; J: TRBJ2-3; length: 15
CDR3: CASSKNTGSSYNEQFF; DNA: TGTGCCAGCAGCAAAAATACAGGGAGTTCCTACAATGAGCAGTTCTTC; size: -; V: TRBV5-5; D: -; J: TRBJ2-1; length: 16
CDR3: CATTAFRGGNEKLFF; DNA: TGTGCCACTACCGCCTTCAGGGGAGGTAATGAAAAACTGTTTTTT; size: -; V: TRBV10-3; D: -; J: TRBJ1-4; length: 15
CDR3: CAITDEGVRGYTF; DNA: TGTGCCATCACCGACGAGGGGGTGCGGGGCTACACCTTC; size: -; V: TRBV10-3; D: -; J: TRBJ1-2; length: 13
CDR3: CASSGDLTEAFF; DNA: TGTGCCAGCAGTGGGGACCTTACTGAAGCTTTCTTT; size: few; V: TRBV2; D: -; J: TRBJ1-1; length: 12
CDR3: CASSSLAELASTDTQYF; DNA: TGTGCCAGCAGCTCCCTAGCGGAATTAGCTAGCACAGATACGCAGTATTTT; size: -; V: TRBV9; D: TRBD2; J: TRBJ2-3; length: 17
CDR3: CASSSQSEAYEQFF; DNA: TGCGCCAGCAGCTCACAGTCTGAGGCATATGAGCAGTTCTTC; size: -; V: TRBV4-1; D: -; J: TRBJ2-1; length: 14
CDR3: CATSTSNSPLHF; DNA: TGTGCCACCAGCACGTCGAATTCACCCCTCCACTTT; size: -; V: TRBV15; D: -; J: TRBJ1-6; length: 12
CDR3: CASSYSRTSGATF; DNA: TGTGCCAGCAGTTACTCTCGGACTAGCGGGGCCACTTTT; size: -; V: TRBV6-5; D: TRBD2; J: TRBJ2-3; length: 13
CDR3: CASSIARTMNTEAFF; DNA: TGTGCCAGTAGTATAGCGCGCACCATGAACACTGAAGCTTTCTTT; size: -; V: TRBV19; D: -; J: TRBJ1-1; length: 15
CDR3: CASSQECGQGSNQPQHF; DNA: TGTGCCAGCAGCCAAGAGTGTGGACAGGGGAGCAATCAGCCCCAGCATTTT; size: -; V: TRBV3-1/TRBV3-2; D: TRBD1; J: TRBJ1-5; length: 17
CDR3: CASSYPQGGNQPQHF; DNA: TGTGCCAGCAGTTACCCGCAGGGGGGCAATCAGCCCCAGCATTTT; size: -; V: TRBV6-6; D: TRBD1; J: TRBJ1-5; length: 15
CDR3: CASSFTRGGTEAFF; DNA: TGCGCCAGCAGTTTTACCCGGGGGGGCACTGAAGCTTTCTTT; size: -; V: TRBV10-1; D: -; J: TRBJ1-1; length: 14
CDR3: CASSLLTGNSPLHF; DNA: TGCGCCAGCAGCTTGTTAACAGGGAATTCACCCCTCCACTTT; size: -; V: TRBV5-1; D: -; J: TRBJ1-6; length: 14
CDR3: CATSDLTGVFYGYTF; DNA: TGTGCCACCAGTGATTTGACAGGGGTGTTCTATGGCTACACCTTC; size: once; V: TRBV24-1; D: TRBD1; J: TRBJ1-2; length: 15
CDR3: CASSYYPGTGAYEQYF; DNA: TGTGCCAGCAGTTACTACCCGGGGACAGGGGCCTACGAGCAGTACTTC; size: -; V: TRBV27; D: TRBD1; J: TRBJ2-7; length: 16
CDR3: CASSPRITNEQFF; DNA: TGTGCCAGCTCACCACGAATCACCAATGAGCAGTTCTTC; size: -; V: TRBV18; D: -; J: TRBJ2-1; length: 13
CDR3: CSVKRDRNTEAFF; DNA: TGCAGCGTTAAAAGGGACCGGAACACTGAAGCTTTCTTT; size: -; V: TRBV29-1; D: -; J: TRBJ1-1; length: 13
CDR3: CASSSMGGEAFF; DNA: TGTGCCAGCAGCTCGATGGGGGGAGAAGCTTTCTTT; size: -; V: TRBV7-3; D: -; J: TRBJ1-1; length: 12
CDR3: CASSLVRSTGELFF; DNA: TGTGCCAGCAGCTTAGTTCGATCCACCGGGGAGCTGTTTTTT; size: -; V: TRBV11-1; D: -; J: TRBJ2-2; length: 14
CDR3: CASRGRVQETQYF; DNA: TGTGCCAGCAGGGGCCGAGTTCAAGAGACCCAGTACTTC; size: once; V: TRBV6-5; D: -; J: TRBJ2-5; length: 13
CDR3: CASSTSGDEQFF; DNA: TGTGCCAGTAGTACTAGCGGCGATGAGCAGTTCTTC; size: -; V: TRBV19; D: TRBD2; J: TRBJ2-1; length: 12
CDR3: CASSLYGNTEAFF; DNA: TGTGCCAGCAGCTTATATGGGAACACTGAAGCTTTCTTT; size: -; V: TRBV11-3; D: -; J: TRBJ1-1; length: 13
CDR3: CASRGRTYEQYF; DNA: TGTGCCAGCAGGGGGCGAACCTACGAGCAGTACTTC; size: once; V: TRBV12-3/TRBV12-4; D: -; J: TRBJ2-7; length: 12